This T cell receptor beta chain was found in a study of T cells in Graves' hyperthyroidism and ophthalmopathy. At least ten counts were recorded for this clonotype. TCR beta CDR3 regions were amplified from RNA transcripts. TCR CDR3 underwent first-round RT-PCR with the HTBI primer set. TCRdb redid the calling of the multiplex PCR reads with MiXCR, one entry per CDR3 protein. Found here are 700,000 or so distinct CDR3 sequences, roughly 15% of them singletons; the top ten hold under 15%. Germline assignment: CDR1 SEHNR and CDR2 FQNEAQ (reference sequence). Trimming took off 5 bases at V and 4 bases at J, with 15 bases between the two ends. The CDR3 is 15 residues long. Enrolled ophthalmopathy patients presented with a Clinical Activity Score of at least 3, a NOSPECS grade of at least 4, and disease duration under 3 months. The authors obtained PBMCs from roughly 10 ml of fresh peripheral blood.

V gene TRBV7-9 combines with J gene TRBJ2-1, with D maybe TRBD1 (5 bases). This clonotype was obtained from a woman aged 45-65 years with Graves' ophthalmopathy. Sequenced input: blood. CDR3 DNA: TGTGCCAGCAGCCCCGTAAGGGGTGGGTACAATGAGCAGTTCTTC. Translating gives CASSPVRGGYNEQFF.